One and the same sample provided the 28 T cell receptor beta chains below, sequenced in a study of Graves' ophthalmopathy and Graves' hyperthyroidism. Amplification of the TCR beta CDR3 regions used RNA transcripts (as template). HTBI primers were employed in first-round RT-PCR, then a second-round multiplex PCR followed. TCRdb recomputed calls from the multiplex PCR reads with MiXCR, one row per CDR3 protein. The profile shows some 750,000 distinct CDR3 sequences, 40% of them singletons. The sequenced sample consisted of peripheral blood. These receptors all stem from an adult man with Graves' ophthalmopathy.

This clonotype has just a few counts. This rearrangement joins TRBV10-3 to TRBJ2-3; 8 nucleotides agree with TRBD2. The CDR3 is made up of 13 amino acids. Germline loops: CDR1 ENHRY, CDR2 SYGVKD. Trimming cost V 4 bases and J 5 bases; bases outside gene matches: 2. The CDR3 DNA is TGTGCCATCAGTGGAGCGGGGGAAGATACGCAGTATTTT. This codes for CAISGAGEDTQYF.

This clonotype occurred a few times. The V gene is TRBV12-3 or TRBV12-4, the J gene TRBJ1-5; a possible D gene is TRBD1 (6 bases). Trimming took 6 bases from V and 3 from J, leaving 12 bases between them. This CDR3 contains 14 residues. The CDR3 DNA follows: TGTGCCAGCAGGTTTACAGGGTCCAATCAGCCCCAGCATTTT. It codes for CASRFTGSNQPQHF.

This clonotype was seen a few times. The chain combines TRBV6-1 with TRBJ2-7; the match to TRBD2 covers 8 bases. This CDR3 spans 15 amino acids. Germline trimming cut 4 bases from V and 0 bases from J; bases unmatched to any gene: 5. The V gene's germline CDR1 is MNHNS and CDR2 SASEGT. Here the CDR3 reads CASSVIAGSSYEQYF. CDR3 in DNA: TGTGCCAGCAGTGTAATAGCGGGGAGCTCCTACGAGCAGTACTTC.

This clonotype has at least ten counts. The chain has TRBV5-1 and TRBJ1-1; 10 bases are a match to TRBD1. Germline-derived CDR1 and CDR2 are SGHRS and YFSETQ. The length of the CDR3 is 15 residues. The V segment lost 1 base and the J segment 1 base; nucleotides outside the gene matches: 1. The CDR3: CASSLWDRGNTEAFF. As DNA, the CDR3 is TGCGCCAGCAGCTTGTGGGACAGGGGGAACACTGAAGCTTTCTTT. Using reference TRBV5-1 and TRBJ1-1 for the parts outside the CDR3, the full variable domain is KAGVTQTPRYLIKTRGQQVTLSCSPISGHRSVSWYQQTPGQGLQFLFEYFSETQRNKGNFPGRFSGRQFSNSRSEMNVSTLELGDSALYLCASSLWDRGNTEAFFGQGTRLTVV.

This clonotype was seen just once. The chain couples TRBV15 to TRBJ1-1; 8 nucleotides line up with TRBD1. Germline V gene lookup returns CDR1 LNHNV and CDR2 YYDKDF (reference sequence). This CDR3 contains 14 residues. The ends lost 5 bases at V and 4 bases at J; junction bases unmatched: 6. CDR3 residues: CATSHGQGGTEAFF. CDR3 in DNA: TGTGCCACCAGCCACGGACAGGGCGGCACTGAAGCTTTCTTT.

This clonotype was detected many times. The CDR3 DNA reads TGTGCCAGCAGCTTAGCCCGAGGCCGAAACTATGGCTACACCTTC. Translating gives CASSLARGRNYGYTF. The genes are TRBV11-1 and TRBJ1-2; D is uncertain. The CDR3 consists of 15 residues. CDR1 and CDR2 (germline): SGHAT, FQDESV (reference sequence). V was cut by 0 bases and J by 2 bases, with 10 bases left in between.

The chain carries TRBV7-9 and TRBJ1-2; TRBD1 aligns across 7 bases. V was pared by 5 bases and J by 0 bases, with 9 bases of the junction left unmatched. This CDR3 region has 16 residues. Germline CDR1 reads SEHNR; CDR2 reads FQNEAQ (reference sequence). The CDR3 DNA reads TGTGCCAGCAGCATAGGGACAGCAATAACTAACTATGGCTACACCTTC. Translated: CASSIGTAITNYGYTF.

Points on this clonotype: The junction differs from germline at one of its ends, possibly a read error. The chain links TRBV10-3 to TRBJ2-7; 8 bases map to TRBD1. This CDR3 comprises 16 residues. Germline V gives CDR1 ENHRY, CDR2 SYGVKD. CDR3 protein: CASSDKDRGRLGEQYF. DNA of the CDR3: TGTGCCAGCAGTGACAAAGACAGGGGCAGGTTGGGGGAGCAGTACTTC.

This clonotype was found many times. The chain is built from TRBV7-6 and TRBJ2-7; TRBD2 might be the D (7 bases). Looked up from germline, CDR1 is SGHVS and CDR2 is FNYEAQ. The CDR3 runs to 15 residues. Trimming removed 8 bases from V and 9 bases from J, with 26 bases in between. DNA for the CDR3: TGTGCCAGCTCACCGGGCCGTCAACGGGGGGCGCGGCAGTACTTC. Its protein is CASSPGRQRGARQYF.

V and J are TRBV4-3 and TRBJ2-5; either TRBD1 or TRBD2 may supply D (5 bases each). This CDR3 is 14 amino acids long. The V end lost 0 bases, the J end lost 7 bases, and 12 bases lay between the germline ends. CDR1 is LGHNA, CDR2 YSLEER, per germline. This chain's CDR3 is CASSQDPGRGTQYF. DNA for the CDR3: TGCGCCAGCAGCCAAGATCCGGGGCGTGGGACCCAGTACTTC.

This clonotype was found a few times. V gene TRBV24-1 combines with J gene TRBJ1-5; 9 bases agree with TRBD1. Germline V gives CDR1 KGHDR, CDR2 SFDVKD. This CDR3 comprises 16 residues. V was clipped by 11 bases and J by 4 bases; unmatched bases: 14. The CDR3 region is CASSLSGTGINQPQHF. The CDR3 DNA follows: TGTGCCAGCAGCCTTTCCGGGACAGGGATTAATCAGCCCCAGCATTTT.

This clonotype has ten or more counts. V usage is TRBV9 and J usage is TRBJ2-5; possibly TRBD1 or TRBD2 for D (6 bases each). The CDR3 is 14 amino acids. Trimming left V 1 base short and J 5 bases short, with 12 bases between. Germline CDR1 is SGDLS and CDR2 is YYNGEE. The CDR3 bases are TGTGCCAGCAGCGTACTCGGGGGCCGGGAGACCCAGTACTTC. This translates into CASSVLGGRETQYF.

Comments on this clonotype: A much larger clone differs by one base, so this may be a read error. The V call is TRBV25-1, the J call TRBJ1-2, with 7 bases aligning to TRBD1. The junction had 5 bases not matched to a gene; V was cut back by 6 bases and J by 4 bases. Germline CDR1 is MGHDK and CDR2 is SYGVNS. The CDR3 spans 13 residues. CDR3 sequence: CASREQGIYGYTF. Written as DNA, the CDR3 is TGTGCCAGCAGGGAACAGGGGATCTATGGCTACACCTTC.

This clonotype was counted between two and nine times. The rearrangement uses TRBV20-1 and TRBJ2-5, with no clear D. Trimming cost V 3 bases and J 1 base, with 18 bases left between them. Germline V CDR1 and CDR2: DFQATT, SNEGSKA (reference sequence). The CDR3 length is 16 residues. The CDR3 bases are TGCAGTGCTAGTCCCAATATAGGGCGAATCCAAGAGACCCAGTACTTC. Protein sequence: CSASPNIGRIQETQYF.

This clonotype was observed many times. The gene calls are TRBV7-2 and TRBJ2-5, with TRBD1 as a possible D gene (6 bases). The CDR3 is 14 residues long. The germline V and J ends were trimmed by 3 bases and 1 base, with 9 bases remaining between them. The V gene's germline CDR1 is SGHTA and CDR2 FQGNSA. DNA of the CDR3: TGTGCCAGCAGCTTGGTCAGGGGCCAAGAGACCCAGTACTTC. Protein: CASSLVRGQETQYF.

This rearrangement joins TRBV15 to TRBJ2-5; D ambiguous. CDR3 length equals 15 residues. The germline V and J ends were trimmed by 0 bases and 4 bases, with 12 bases remaining between them. The germline CDR1 and CDR2 sequences are LNHNV and YYDKDF (reference sequence). This CDR3 reads CATSRDGEVGETQYF. The CDR3, as DNA: TGTGCCACCAGCAGAGATGGCGAGGTCGGAGAGACCCAGTACTTC. The entire variable domain, with the rest obtained from reference TRBV15 and TRBJ2-5, is as follows: DAMVIQNPRYQVTQFGKPVTLSCSQTLNHNVMYWYQQKSSQAPKLLFHYYDKDFNNEADTPDNFQSRRPNTSFCFLDIRSPGLGDTAMYLCATSRDGEVGETQYFGPGTRLLVL.

This clonotype has just a few counts. The chain's CDR3 is CASSQDGRGNQPQHF. DNA of the CDR3: TGTGCCAGCAGCCAAGACGGGCGGGGCAATCAGCCCCAGCATTTT. This rearrangement joins TRBV7-9 to TRBJ1-5, with D unresolved. The germline CDR1 and CDR2 sequences are SEHNR and FQNEAQ (reference sequence). Trimming took 5 bases from V and 2 from J, leaving 13 bases between them. This CDR3 is built from 15 residues.

The chain couples TRBV7-9 to TRBJ1-2, with TRBD1 matching over 7 bases. The ends lost 5 bases at V and 13 bases at J; junction bases unmatched: 10. Germline CDR1 is SEHNR and CDR2 is FQNEAQ (reference sequence). The CDR3 runs 12 residues. CDR3 nucleotides: TGTGCCAGCAGCGGTGCCGAGGGGGCTTGCACCTTC. Its protein is CASSGAEGACTF.

This clonotype was observed at least ten times. This sequence joins TRBV7-6 and TRBJ2-5, with D unresolved. The CDR3 extends over 12 amino acids. Germline V lookup: CDR1 SGHVS, CDR2 FNYEAQ. Between the trimmed V and J ends, which lost 5 bases and 4 bases, there was a span of 8 bases. The DNA for the CDR3 is TGTGCCAGCAGCCCCAGGTCAGAGACCCAGTACTTC. Residues: CASSPRSETQYF.

The rearrangement joins TRBV20-1 to TRBJ1-6, with 7 positions matching TRBD1. The CDR3 has 14 residues. The junction had 8 bases not matched to a gene; V was cut back by 5 bases and J by 7 bases. CDR1 DFQATT and CDR2 SNEGSKA come from the germline V gene (reference sequence). The CDR3, as DNA: TGCAGTGCTTTAGGGACAGCGGAAAATTCACCCCTCCACTTT. Protein product: CSALGTAENSPLHF.

V is TRBV25-1 and J is TRBJ1-3, with D uncertain. The germline gives CDR1 MGHDK, CDR2 SYGVNS. Trimming pared 6 bases from V and 9 bases from J, leaving 15 bases between. This CDR3 contains 13 residues. DNA for the CDR3: TGTGCCAGCAGCTCAGTAGCGGAAAGCACCATATATTTT. This translates into CASSSVAESTIYF.

The chain has TRBV7-2 and TRBJ2-7, with 12 nucleotides matching TRBD1. The germline CDR1 and CDR2 sequences are SGHTA and FQGNSA. Trimming at V came to 6 bases and at J to 3 bases, leaving 3 bases not matched to a gene. CDR3 length: 14 amino acids. Here the CDR3 reads CASRGTGGGYEQYF. CDR3 DNA sequence: TGTGCCAGCAGAGGGACAGGGGGCGGCTACGAGCAGTACTTC.

This clonotype was picked up many times. The chain has TRBV7-9 and TRBJ1-4; the D gene is possibly TRBD1 (5 bases). Looked up from germline, CDR1 is SEHNR and CDR2 is FQNEAQ (reference sequence). This CDR3 has 14 amino acids. With 6 bases removed from V and 0 bases from J, the gap between germline ends came to 8 bases. The CDR3 is CASSTGATNEKLFF. CDR3 in DNA: TGTGCCAGCAGTACGGGGGCAACTAATGAAAAACTGTTTTTT.

The V call is TRBV7-9, the J call TRBJ2-7, with D perhaps TRBD1 (6 bases). Germline lookup yields CDR1 SEHNR and CDR2 FQNEAQ (reference sequence). The CDR3 is 14 amino acids. V lost 4 bases and J 7 bases, leaving 17 bases between the germline ends. The CDR3 is CASSSLAGDAEQYF. In nucleotides, the CDR3 is TGTGCCAGCAGCTCCTTAGCAGGGGACGCAGAGCAGTACTTC. Drawing the rest from reference TRBV7-9 and TRBJ2-7, the complete variable domain is DTGVSQNPRHKITKRGQNVTFRCDPISEHNRLYWYRQTLGQGPEFLTYFQNEAQLEKSRLLSDRFSAERPKGSFSTLEIQRTEQGDSAMYLCASSSLAGDAEQYFGPGTRLTVT.

This clonotype was observed a few times. The V gene is TRBV20-1, the J gene TRBJ2-5, with D unclear. Germline V gene sequence: CDR1 DFQATT, CDR2 SNEGSKA (reference sequence). Trimming shortened V by 6 bases and J by 5 bases, and 7 bases separated the two germline ends. This CDR3 has 10 amino acids. The CDR3: CSAVRETQYF. In nucleotides, the CDR3 is TGCAGTGCGGTGAGGGAGACCCAGTACTTC.

The chain links TRBV25-1 to TRBJ1-5; D gene ambiguous. Germline values: CDR1 MGHDK, CDR2 SYGVNS. This CDR3 region has 11 residues. V lost 9 bases to trimming and J lost 11 bases, with 14 bases between them. The CDR3 loop is CASLLGETQHF. CDR3 nucleotide sequence: TGTGCCAGTCTACTAGGAGAGACCCAGCATTTT. Combining the CDR3 with reference TRBV25-1 and TRBJ1-5 gives the whole variable domain EADIYQTPRYLVIGTGKKITLECSQTMGHDKMYWYQQDPGMELHLIHYSYGVNSTEKGDLSSESTVSRIRTEHFPLTLESARPSHTSQYLCASLLGETQHFGDGTRLSIL.

This clonotype has at least ten counts. This chain uses TRBV6-4 with TRBJ1-1; TRBD1 might be the D (5 bases). CDR1 is MRHNA, CDR2 SNTAGT, per germline. The CDR3 totals 16 residues. V lost 0 bases to trimming and J lost 4 bases, with 15 bases between them. This CDR3 is CASSDSYGGWSTEAFF. CDR3 bases: TGTGCCAGCAGTGACTCGTACGGGGGATGGAGCACTGAAGCTTTCTTT.

The rearrangement joins TRBV19 to TRBJ1-2, with TRBD1 identical over 8 bases. CDR1 and CDR2 (germline): LNHDA, SQIVND (reference sequence). V was clipped by 6 bases and J by 2 bases; unmatched bases: 5. This CDR3 comprises 14 residues. Here the CDR3 DNA reads TGTGCCAGTAGAGACAGGGGTGGGAACTATGGCTACACCTTC. This codes for CASRDRGGNYGYTF. The full variable domain, rest sourced from reference TRBV19 and TRBJ1-2, is DGGITQSPKYLFRKEGQNVTLSCEQNLNHDAMYWYRQDPGQGLRLIYYSQIVNDFQKGDIAEGYSVSREKKESFPLTVTSAQKNPTAFYLCASRDRGGNYGYTFGSGTRLTVV.